This T cell receptor (beta chain) was captured in a study of OX40 agonist ivuxolimab in advanced cancers. Whole-study context: Ivuxolimab is a fully human IgG2 antibody that activates OX40 (CD134). Study findings and constraints: Among the lowest peripheral clonal expansion occurred in 0.1-3.0 mg/kg partial responders.

The CDR3 loop spans 14 amino acids. The V gene's germline CDR1 is KGHSH and CDR2 LQKENI. V was shortened by 1 base and J by 3 bases, with 10 bases between the two germline ends. A word on this clone: Its antigen is not known.

Profiling relied on immunoSEQ multiplex PCR, and the TCRdb table lists in-frame clones only, not all of them. The profile covers about 76,000 clones, with 85% appearing a single time and about 0.6% taken by the ten largest. This clonotype originated in an adult with an advanced solid tumor such as melanoma, head and neck, liver or kidney cancer. The V and J genes are TRBV18 and TRBJ2-7; TRBD1 might be the D (5 bases). The sample in question was CD4+ or CD8+ T cells sorted from blood, obtained in a trial of the OX40 agonist ivuxolimab. The DNA for the CDR3 is TGTGCCAGCTCACCACAAATAGACAGCTACGAGCAGTACTTC. Its translation: CASSPQIDSYEQYF.